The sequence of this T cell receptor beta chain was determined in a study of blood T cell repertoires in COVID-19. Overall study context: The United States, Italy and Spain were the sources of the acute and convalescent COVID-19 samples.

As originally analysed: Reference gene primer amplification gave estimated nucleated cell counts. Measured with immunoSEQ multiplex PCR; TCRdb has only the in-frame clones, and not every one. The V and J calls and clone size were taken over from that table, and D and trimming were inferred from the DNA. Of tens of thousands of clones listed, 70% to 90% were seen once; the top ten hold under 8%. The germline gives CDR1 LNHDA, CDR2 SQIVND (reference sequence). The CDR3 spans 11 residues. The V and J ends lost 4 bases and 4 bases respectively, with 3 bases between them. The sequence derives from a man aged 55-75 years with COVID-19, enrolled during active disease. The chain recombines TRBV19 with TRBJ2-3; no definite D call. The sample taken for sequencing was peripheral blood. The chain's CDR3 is CASSTADTQYF. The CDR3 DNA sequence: TGTGCCAGTAGTACGGCAGATACGCAGTATTTT.